This entry features one T cell receptor (beta chain) sequence. The specificity of this receptor is unknown. Base quality data are lacking; no much larger clone is found one base away. This entry comes from a study of long-term antiretroviral therapy in people with HIV (dated 2022 in TCRdb). Concerning the study at large: The earliest samples were collected about a decade before the 2015 WHO recommendation for immediate ART, when ART was typically delayed until CD4 counts fell. A retrospective serial study tested whether ART initiation and durable HIV suppression were associated with changes in peripheral blood TRB repertoire composition and diversity. A total of roughly 200 cryopreserved PBMC samples came from approximately 30 adults with confirmed HIV infection and were collected serially over a mean of roughly six years (range 1-12). Of the approximately 28 participants with HIV, 10 to 11 were female. Test extractions of a monoclonal T-cell line alongside 30 or so polyclonal samples showed no cross-contamination during QIAcube processing.

General findings and caveats noted by the study authors: Starting ART was linked to a significant rise in TRB diversity, yet even after long-term ART the diversity remained significantly lower than in transplant donor controls. Unsorted PBMC were profiled instead of sorted CD4+ and CD8+ T cells because pre-ART samples had limited cell numbers. Inferences about post-ART repertoire changes were limited because no data were available on ART adherence, viral resistance or therapy changes. Owing to limited PBMC availability, only the TCR beta chain was sequenced, without alpha chain pairing. Expanded TRB clones identified before ART initiation dominated the repertoire at all time points, although this dominance fluctuated and declined in many PLHIV after ART. CDR3 length ranges in HIV repertoires were narrower than in controls, and network structure suggested an antigen-experienced repertoire with only a slight naive shift after ART. The samples span the years 2004 to 2017, and the ART regimens used at that time may not be as effective as current regimens.

The immunoSEQ hsTCRB v3.0 assay was used at survey level resolution for TRB variable region sequencing. The target sequencing depth for TRB was roughly 35,000-55,000 T-cell genomes per sample. TRB libraries were pooled and sequenced on an Illumina MiSeq using a v3 150-cycle kit. Processing in the source paper ran as follows. Repertoire analysis was performed in R inside a reproducible Nextflow workflow that covered QC, data transformation and analysis. LymphoSeq2, an R package for exploring AIRR-Seq data, was used to implement custom analyses. Several samples that produced fewer than 5000 total TRB sequences were removed, so some 190 HIV repertoires were analyzed. Among the roughly 190 retained HIV repertoires, some 60 were collected before ART initiation and approximately 130 after ART initiation. Repertoires were downsampled to 5000 TRB nucleotide sequences, and summary statistics were averaged over 100 downsampling iterations. Only TRB sequences with CDR3 regions of at least seven amino acids were retained for analysis. Diversity was assessed using a clonality score derived from Shannon entropy and using the Gini coefficient. In the repertoire networks, any two of the top 5000 CDR3 amino acid sequences were linked whenever the two sequences differed by an edit distance of one. For TRB CDR3 amino acid sequences, antigen specificity groups and MHC restriction were predicted with GLIPH2. Known CMV, EBV, HIV or tissue antigen associations were flagged by matching CDR3 amino acid sequences against VDJdb and McPAS-TCR. Pre-ART, post-ART and control groups were compared with Wilcoxon signed-rank tests and Holm-Bonferroni correction. Here the immuneACCESS table is served through TCRdb, limited to in-frame sequences with V and J called. Missing clones are a known gap in these copies; in checked studies unresolved V genes cover under half, and the rest lacks a known reason. That table is the source of V, J and clone size, and D and trimming were worked out from the DNA. In this sample the table shows about 12,000 clones, approximately 90% of which occur a single time. The ten largest clonotypes hold more than 20% of the sample.

The CDR3 starts with the cysteine, ends with the phenylalanine, and has 14 residues. The CDR3 DNA has 42 bases and is translated from base 1. Deletion took 4 bases off V and 6 bases off J, with a span of 16 bases between the germline ends. From the germline V gene (reference sequence), CDR1 is SEHNR and CDR2 is FQNEAQ. Inclusion was restricted to participants for whom at least one PBMC sample before ART initiation and at least two post-ART samples were available. Every participant with HIV received treatment in the United States of America. Before DNA extraction, cryopreserved samples containing about 0.9-10 million PBMC were thawed and washed. At the time of the earliest PBMC sample, participants with HIV were aged between roughly 20 and 55 years. Each participant contributed PBMC samples from 1-4 timepoints before ART initiation and 2-8 timepoints after ART initiation, with a median of 7 samples. Serial HIV viral load, CD4+ T-cell count, ART history and demographic data were obtained for every participant. Using a Qiagen kit on a QIAcube, genomic DNA was extracted from unsorted PBMC, with samples processed in batches of 12.

The chain links TRBV7-9 with TRBJ2-7; the D gene identity is not certain. Material: unsorted PBMCs, obtained 2.1 years after starting antiretroviral therapy. The TCR originated in a middle-aged woman with HIV. The CDR3: CASSSELLPGEQYF. The nucleotides read TGTGCCAGCAGCTCCGAACTCCTCCCTGGCGAGCAGTACTTC.